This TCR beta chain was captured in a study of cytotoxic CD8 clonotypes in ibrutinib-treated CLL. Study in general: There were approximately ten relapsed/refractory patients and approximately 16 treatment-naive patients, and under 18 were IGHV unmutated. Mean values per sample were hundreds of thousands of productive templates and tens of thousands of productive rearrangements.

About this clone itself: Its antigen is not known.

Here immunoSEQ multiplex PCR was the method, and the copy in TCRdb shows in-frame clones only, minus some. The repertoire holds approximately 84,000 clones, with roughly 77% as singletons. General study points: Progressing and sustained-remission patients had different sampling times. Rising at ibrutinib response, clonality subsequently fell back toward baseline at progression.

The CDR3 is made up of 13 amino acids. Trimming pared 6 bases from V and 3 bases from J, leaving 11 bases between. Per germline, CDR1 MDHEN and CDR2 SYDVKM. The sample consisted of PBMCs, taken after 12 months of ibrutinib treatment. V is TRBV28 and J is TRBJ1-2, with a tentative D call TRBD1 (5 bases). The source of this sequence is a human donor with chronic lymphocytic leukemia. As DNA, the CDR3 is TGTGCCAGCAGCCTGGTGGGGGACTATGGCTACACCTTC. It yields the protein CASSLVGDYGYTF.